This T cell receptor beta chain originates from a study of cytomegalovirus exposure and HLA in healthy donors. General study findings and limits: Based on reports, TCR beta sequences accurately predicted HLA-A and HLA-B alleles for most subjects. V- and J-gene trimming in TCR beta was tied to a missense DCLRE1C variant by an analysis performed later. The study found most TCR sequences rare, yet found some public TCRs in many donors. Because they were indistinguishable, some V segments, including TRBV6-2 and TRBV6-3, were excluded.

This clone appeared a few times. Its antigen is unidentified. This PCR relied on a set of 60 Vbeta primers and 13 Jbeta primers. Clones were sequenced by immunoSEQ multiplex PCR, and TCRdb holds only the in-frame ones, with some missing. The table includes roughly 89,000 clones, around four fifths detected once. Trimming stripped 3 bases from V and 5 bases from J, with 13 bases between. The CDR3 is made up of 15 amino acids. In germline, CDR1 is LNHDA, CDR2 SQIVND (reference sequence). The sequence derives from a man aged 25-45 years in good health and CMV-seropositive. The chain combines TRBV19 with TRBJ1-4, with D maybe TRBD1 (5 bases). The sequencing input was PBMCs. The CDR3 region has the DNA TGTGCCAGTAGTATGCCGGGGGTTGAAAATGAAAAACTGTTTTTT. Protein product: CASSMPGVENEKLFF.